Below, one TCR beta chain is given with its context. This sample is part of a study of blood T cell repertoires in COVID-19. Overall study: Sample material is recorded as cDNA or gDNA derived from T cells, B-cell-depleted T cells, or PBMCs.

The germline V and J ends were trimmed by 6 bases and 7 bases, with 18 bases remaining between them. Germline V gene lookup returns CDR1 SQVTM and CDR2 ANQGSEA. This CDR3 contains 14 residues. The repertoire was sequenced with immunoSEQ multiplex PCR; TCRdb's copy has only in-frame clones and lacks some. The table shows 100,000 to 150,000 clones, with roughly 89% occurring only once. V and J are TRBV29-1 and TRBJ1-4; a possible D gene is TRBD1 (6 bases). This receptor was taken from a man aged 55 to 70 with COVID-19, enrolled during active disease. Material: peripheral blood. Written as DNA, the CDR3 is TGCAGCGTGGACGGGGGGGCGCTGGGTGAAAAACTGTTTTTT. Encoded protein: CSVDGGALGEKLFF. The full variable domain, rest sourced from reference TRBV29-1 and TRBJ1-4, is SAVISQKPSRDICQRGTSLTIQCQVDSQVTMMFWYRQQPGQSLTLIATANQGSEATYESGFVIDKFPISRPNLTFSTLTVSNMSPEDSSIYLCSVDGGALGEKLFFGSGTQLSVL.